This note documents a single T cell receptor beta chain sequence. The sample belongs to a study of blood T cell repertoires in COVID-19. Per germline, CDR1 MNHNY and CDR2 SVGAGI (reference sequence). Trimming removed 7 bases at V and 5 bases at J, with 11 bases between. The CDR3 runs 13 residues. The protocol was immunoSEQ multiplex PCR, while the TCRdb copy is restricted to in-frame clones and leaves out a portion. The top ten hold around 0.98% of the sample, which has about 230,000 clones, 70% to 90% seen once. The chain uses TRBV6-6 and TRBJ2-2; D gene unclear. This clonotype was sampled from a middle-aged man with acute or convalescent COVID-19. Sequencing was carried out using peripheral blood. The CDR3 loop reads CASKWPWTGELFF. The CDR3 region has the DNA TGTGCCAGCAAATGGCCCTGGACCGGGGAGCTGTTTTTT.